These T cell receptor beta chains were read from a single sample in a study of cytomegalovirus exposure and HLA in healthy donors. Assay used: immunoSEQ multiplex PCR; TCRdb lists only in-frame clones, some missing. The table has 150,000 to 200,000 clones, roughly 80% seen once. The sequenced sample consisted of PBMCs. The receptors shown here come from a woman between 45 and 65 years old in good health and CMV-seropositive. Each CDR3 is given without its conserved first and last residue. The order of the fields is J gene, V gene, CDR3 protein.

J: TRBJ2-4
V: TRBV7-9
CDR3: ASSTGLVEAKNIQY

J: TRBJ2-7
V: TRBV9
CDR3: ASSVEQGAYEQY

J: TRBJ1-6
V: TRBV7-2
CDR3: ASRPGTDNSPLH

J: TRBJ2-1
V: TRBV12-5
CDR3: ASGLGQNNEQF

J: TRBJ2-3
V: TRBV28
CDR3: ASSLNSPRDTQY

J: TRBJ1-1
V: TRBV19
CDR3: ASSTGGDTEAF

J: TRBJ2-1
V: TRBV18
CDR3: ASSLRGQNSYNEQF

J: TRBJ2-4
V: TRBV6-5
CDR3: ASRSVDRGKNIQY

J: TRBJ2-1
V: TRBV9
CDR3: ASSVLSPSSGGFNEQF

J: TRBJ1-5
V: TRBV27
CDR3: ASSSEQGDQPQH

J: TRBJ1-2
V: TRBV29-1
CDR3: SAQGANGYT

J: TRBJ2-1
V: TRBV9
CDR3: ASSSRQGRYNEQF

J: TRBJ2-7
V: TRBV30
CDR3: AWSTGGEQY

J: TRBJ1-1
V: TRBV5-1
CDR3: ASSQDGRNTEAF

J: TRBJ2-2
V: TRBV7-2
CDR3: ASSPVGRGTGELF

J: TRBJ2-7
V: TRBV4-1
CDR3: ASSQVWDISYEQY

J: TRBJ1-2
V: TRBV19
CDR3: ASSEGQGNYGYT

J: TRBJ1-3
V: TRBV5-4
CDR3: ASSGRTGNTIY

J: TRBJ1-1
V: TRBV19
CDR3: ASSIARGTAMRAF

J: TRBJ1-1
V: TRBV11-2
CDR3: ASSSDISMNTEAF

J: TRBJ2-1
V: TRBV30
CDR3: AWRAGEYNEQF

J: TRBJ2-7
V: TRBV7-9
CDR3: ASSWDRAPYEQY

J: TRBJ1-3
V: TRBV7-9
CDR3: SSSSGTGIAENAIY

J: TRBJ2-4
V: TRBV7-9
CDR3: ASSPRDRGKWNIQY

J: TRBJ1-2
V: TRBV5-6
CDR3: ASSTRAGGHYGYT

J: TRBJ1-1
V: TRBV21-1
CDR3: ASRKGQNTEAF

J: TRBJ2-2
V: TRBV4-3
CDR3: ASSPQAGEGELF

J: TRBJ2-1
V: TRBV7-7
CDR3: ASSLLRPEAGYNEQF

J: TRBJ2-2
V: TRBV5-1
CDR3: ASSLLAGGPGGELF

J: TRBJ1-2
V: TRBV5-4
CDR3: ASTSDSDGYT

J: TRBJ2-7
V: TRBV7-9
CDR3: ASSLAGRGEKY

J: TRBJ2-7
V: TRBV6-6
CDR3: ASRDSGYEQY

J: TRBJ1-5
V: TRBV18
CDR3: ASSPGQGEQPQH

J: TRBJ2-7
V: TRBV7-3
CDR3: ASSQTGAYSYEQY

J: TRBJ2-1
V: TRBV7-9
CDR3: ASSLGQGGYNEQF

J: TRBJ2-2
V: TRBV11-1
CDR3: ASSFPRGGTNTGELF

J: TRBJ1-4
V: TRBV7-9
CDR3: ASSLAGANEKLF

J: TRBJ2-7
V: TRBV29-1
CDR3: SVSTGYEQY

J: TRBJ1-1
V: TRBV6-1
CDR3: ASGTLGGGHEAF

J: TRBJ2-3
V: TRBV18
CDR3: ASSPPIRDTHTQY

J: TRBJ2-1
V: TRBV21-1
CDR3: ASSKPGLAGGHNEQF

J: TRBJ2-2
V: TRBV2
CDR3: ASLGGGLVGELF

J: TRBJ2-2
V: TRBV7-9
CDR3: ASSRGRTGELF

J: TRBJ1-1
V: TRBV7-2
CDR3: ASSQARPPGRPEAF

J: TRBJ2-3
V: TRBV27
CDR3: ASSSGHLTDTQY

J: TRBJ2-7
V: TRBV7-6
CDR3: ASSPDRAYEQY

J: TRBJ2-7
V: TRBV28
CDR3: ASSLTSGSSYEQY

J: TRBJ2-7
V: TRBV6-1
CDR3: ASRRTSYEQY

J: TRBJ2-7
V: TRBV9
CDR3: ASSVGGDEQY

J: TRBJ2-5
V: TRBV21-1
CDR3: ASSKRGGQETQY

J: TRBJ2-7
V: TRBV6-5
CDR3: ASRRTLNHYEQY

J: TRBJ1-2
V: TRBV4-3
CDR3: ASSQEGQGAGGYT

J: TRBJ2-7
V: TRBV4-3
CDR3: ASSQIGSGDLYEQY

J: TRBJ1-1
V: TRBV7-2
CDR3: ASSSSQKAF